This TCR beta chain is drawn from a study of blood T cell repertoires in COVID-19. In the study overall: T cells, B-cell-depleted T cells, or PBMCs supplied cDNA or gDNA.

As handled by the study authors: How many nucleated cells were present was estimated from reference gene primer amplification. This table comes from immunoSEQ multiplex PCR, and its TCRdb copy is limited to in-frame clones, with some not included. V and J calls plus clone size are reproduced from that table; the DNA served to infer D and trimming. The sample lists 95,000 to 150,000 clones, approximately 90% occurring once. Germline CDR1 MGHRA, CDR2 YSYEKL. V lost 0 bases to trimming and J lost 2 bases, with 12 bases between them. The CDR3 has 16 amino acids. Sequencing input: peripheral blood. The TCR sequence derives from a middle-aged man with acute or convalescent COVID-19. The chain has TRBV4-1 and TRBJ2-3, with D perhaps TRBD2 (5 bases). The CDR3 is CASSQEGGGLTDTQYF. CDR3 DNA sequence: TGCGCCAGCAGCCAAGAAGGTGGCGGGCTCACAGATACGCAGTATTTT.